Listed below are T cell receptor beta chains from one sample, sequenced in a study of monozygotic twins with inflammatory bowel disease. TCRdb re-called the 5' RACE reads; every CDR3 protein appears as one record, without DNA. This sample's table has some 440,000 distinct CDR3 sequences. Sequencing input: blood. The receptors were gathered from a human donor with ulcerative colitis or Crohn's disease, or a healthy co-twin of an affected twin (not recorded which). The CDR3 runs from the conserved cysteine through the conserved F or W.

cdr3_aa: CASSVLAGADTQYF; j_call: TRBJ2-3; v_call: TRBV19
cdr3_aa: CASSFSPAGGQETQYF; j_call: TRBJ2-5; v_call: TRBV6-5
cdr3_aa: CAIRRTSGTGELFF; j_call: TRBJ2-2; v_call: TRBV10-3
cdr3_aa: CASSSSGGLLQTQYF; j_call: TRBJ2-5; v_call: TRBV7-6
cdr3_aa: CAIRYGDEQYF; j_call: TRBJ2-7; v_call: TRBV10-3
cdr3_aa: CASSQGRGELFF; j_call: TRBJ2-2; v_call: TRBV7-6
cdr3_aa: CASSSWTAVNTEAFF; j_call: TRBJ1-1; v_call: TRBV11-2
cdr3_aa: CASSLRLAGGGYEQYF; j_call: TRBJ2-7; v_call: TRBV5-4
cdr3_aa: CSPAIAGGKETQYF; j_call: TRBJ2-5; v_call: TRBV20-1
cdr3_aa: CASSYRTGVGTEAFF; j_call: TRBJ1-1; v_call: TRBV6-2/TRBV6-3
cdr3_aa: CASSQTRGGPKDNSPLHF; j_call: TRBJ1-6; v_call: TRBV4-1
cdr3_aa: CASSPVGSNSPLHF; j_call: TRBJ1-6; v_call: TRBV5-1
cdr3_aa: CSSESGVKNQPQHF; j_call: TRBJ1-5; v_call: TRBV20-1
cdr3_aa: CASNPGTAEGEQYF; j_call: TRBJ2-7; v_call: TRBV5-1
cdr3_aa: CASSMGRTETGELFF; j_call: TRBJ2-2; v_call: TRBV19
cdr3_aa: CASSLAGAHNEQFF; j_call: TRBJ2-1; v_call: TRBV7-2